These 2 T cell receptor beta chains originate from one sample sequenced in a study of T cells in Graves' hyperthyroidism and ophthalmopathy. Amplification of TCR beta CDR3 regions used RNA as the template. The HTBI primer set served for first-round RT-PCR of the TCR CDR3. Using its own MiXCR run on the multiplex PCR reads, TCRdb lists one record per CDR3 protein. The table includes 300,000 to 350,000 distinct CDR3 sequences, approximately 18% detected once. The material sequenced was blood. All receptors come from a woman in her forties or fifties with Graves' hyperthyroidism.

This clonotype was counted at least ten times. In nucleotides, the CDR3 is TGTGCCAGTAGCCGAGGTGGGGACAGGGTCTATGGCTACACCTTC. It codes for CASSRGGDRVYGYTF. This sequence joins TRBV19 and TRBJ1-2; the match to TRBD1 covers 9 bases. The CDR3 consists of 15 residues. The germline V gene has CDR1 LNHDA and CDR2 SQIVND (reference sequence). V shed 6 bases, J shed 4 bases, and the junction held 9 bases outside the gene matches.

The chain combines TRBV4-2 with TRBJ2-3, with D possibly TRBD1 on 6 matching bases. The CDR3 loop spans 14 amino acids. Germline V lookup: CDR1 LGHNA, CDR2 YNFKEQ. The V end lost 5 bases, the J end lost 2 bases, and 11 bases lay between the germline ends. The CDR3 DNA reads TGTGCCAGCAGCTGGGGACAAAACACAGATACGCAGTATTTT. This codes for CASSWGQNTDTQYF.